What follows describes a single T cell receptor beta chain. This specimen belongs to a study of cytomegalovirus exposure and HLA in healthy donors. Primers for the PCR totalled 60 Vbeta and 13 Jbeta. The repertoire was sequenced with immunoSEQ multiplex PCR; TCRdb's copy has only in-frame clones and lacks some. The table has about 120,000 clones, 80% seen once; the top ten hold 8% to 9%. The sample comprised PBMCs. This sequence originates from a female donor in good health and CMV-seropositive.

The CDR3 reads CASSQDGGNSPLHF. The CDR3 DNA reads TGCGCCAGCAGCCAAGATGGGGGGAATTCACCCCTCCACTTT. The chain has TRBV4-1 and TRBJ1-6; possible D gene TRBD1, 5 bases. CDR3 length: 14 residues. The V gene lost 0 bases and the J gene lost 7 bases, with 7 bases spanning the gap. Per germline, CDR1 MGHRA and CDR2 YSYEKL.